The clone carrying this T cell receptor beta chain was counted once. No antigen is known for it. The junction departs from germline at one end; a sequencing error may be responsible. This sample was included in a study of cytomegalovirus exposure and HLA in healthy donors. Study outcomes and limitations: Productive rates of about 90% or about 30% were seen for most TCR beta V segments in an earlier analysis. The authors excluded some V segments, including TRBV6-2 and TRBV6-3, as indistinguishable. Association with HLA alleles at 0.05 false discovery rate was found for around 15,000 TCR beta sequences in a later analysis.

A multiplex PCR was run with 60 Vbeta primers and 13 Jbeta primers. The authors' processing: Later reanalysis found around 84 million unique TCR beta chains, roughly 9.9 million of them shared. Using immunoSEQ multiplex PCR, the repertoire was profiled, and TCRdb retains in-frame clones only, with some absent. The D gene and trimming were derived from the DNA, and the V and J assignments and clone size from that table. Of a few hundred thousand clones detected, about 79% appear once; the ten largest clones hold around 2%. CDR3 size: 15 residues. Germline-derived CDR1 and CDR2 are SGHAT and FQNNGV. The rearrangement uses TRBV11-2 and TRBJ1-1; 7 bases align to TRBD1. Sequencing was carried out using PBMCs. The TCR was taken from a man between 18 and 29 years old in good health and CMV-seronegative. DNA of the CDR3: TGCGCCAGCAGCCAAGAGGGGGCAGGGAACACTGAAGCTTTCTTT. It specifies CASSQEGAGNTEAFF.